This T cell receptor beta chain was observed in a study of identical twins. TCRdb re-analysed the 5' RACE reads in MiXCR, keeping a single row per CDR3 protein. The table has 500,000 to 650,000 distinct CDR3 sequences, less than 9% seen once. The CDR3 extends over 15 amino acids. Per the germline V gene, CDR1 is SNHLY and CDR2 is FYNNEI. V was cut by 8 bases and J by 0 bases, with 13 bases left in between. These data also formed part of another study, on yellow fever vaccine responses in identical twins.

This sequence joins TRBV2 and TRBJ2-2, with a possible D match to TRBD1 (5 bases). Input material: PBMCs. The sequence was collected from a woman younger than 35 in good health. The chain's CDR3 is CASSDSGANTGELFF. The CDR3 DNA sequence: TGTGCCAGCTCAGACAGTGGCGCGAACACCGGGGAGCTGTTTTTT.